This TCR beta chain was found in a study of blood T cell repertoires in COVID-19. The count of this clone is one. Using immunoSEQ multiplex PCR, the repertoire was profiled, and TCRdb retains in-frame clones only, with some absent. Counted here are approximately 230,000 clones, roughly three quarters occurring once; the ten biggest clones make up 4% to 4.5%. Germline CDR1 is SGHNT and CDR2 is YENEEA. The CDR3 has 16 amino acids. V shed 0 bases and J 8 bases; nucleotides not matched to a gene: 8. Sequencing was carried out using peripheral blood. This clonotype was obtained from a middle-aged woman with active or convalescent COVID-19. The chain uses TRBV11-3 and TRBJ2-1, with 9 positions matching TRBD2. The CDR3 nucleotides read TGTGCCAGCAGCTTAGATGGGCGGGGGGGCTCCGATGAGCAGTTCTTC. The encoded protein is CASSLDGRGGSDEQFF.